A few counts support the clone carrying this T cell receptor (beta chain). In the PCR, 60 Vbeta and 13 Jbeta primers were used. Clones were sequenced by immunoSEQ multiplex PCR, and TCRdb holds only the in-frame ones, with some missing. The sample has about 120,000 clones, approximately 74% seen once. The data stem from a study of cytomegalovirus exposure and HLA in healthy donors. The CDR3 has 11 amino acids. The ends were cut back, 5 bases at V and 9 bases at J, with 11 bases in the middle. Germline CDR1 is DFQATT and CDR2 is SNEGSKA (reference sequence). The sample consisted of PBMCs. The receptor was isolated from a woman aged 40 to 50 in good health and CMV-seropositive. V gene TRBV20-1 combines with J gene TRBJ2-1; D call uncertain. In DNA, the CDR3 is TGCAGTGCTCCCTTAGTTCGTGAGCAGTTCTTC. This sequence encodes CSAPLVREQFF.